This T cell receptor (beta chain) was sequenced in a study of blood T cell repertoires in COVID-19. Germline V lookup: CDR1 SGHKS, CDR2 YYEKEE (reference sequence). Trimming removed 4 bases from V and 3 bases from J; junction bases left unmatched: 7. The CDR3 has 14 residues. In the original workflow: The assay estimated nucleated cells by amplifying reference gene primers. The protocol was immunoSEQ multiplex PCR, while the TCRdb copy is restricted to in-frame clones and leaves out a portion. Clone size and V and J calls were adopted from that table, with D and trimming inferred from the DNA. Altogether 200,000 or so clones are present, 89% being singletons, with the ten largest covering roughly 8.8%.

The origin of this receptor is a woman between 18 and 29 years old who had recovered from COVID-19. Sequencing used PBMCs or T cells enriched from blood (not recorded which). The rearrangement uses TRBV5-5 and TRBJ2-7, with 7 bases matching TRBD1. CDR3 sequence reads: CASSRPTGSYEQYF. The CDR3 DNA follows: TGTGCCAGCAGCAGACCGACAGGGAGCTACGAGCAGTACTTC.